The 30 T cell receptor beta chains below all came from one sample that was sequenced in a study of T cell responses to AZD1222 COVID-19 vaccine. Clones were sequenced by immunoSEQ multiplex PCR, and TCRdb holds only the in-frame ones, with some missing. The repertoire holds about 120,000 clones, around 84% seen once, with more than 6.5% in the top ten. Material: peripheral blood, obtained on day 0 of AZD1222 vaccination. The source is an adult in good health.

This rearrangement joins TRBV7-9 to TRBJ1-2; D is unresolved. CDR1 and CDR2 (germline): SEHNR, FQNEAQ (reference sequence). The CDR3 runs to 13 residues. V lost 5 bases and J lost 4, with 11 bases in between. In DNA, the CDR3 is TGTGCCAGCAGCCCTCGGACCGGCTATGGCTACACCTTC. This sequence encodes CASSPRTGYGYTF.

V gene TRBV15 combines with J gene TRBJ1-5; the match to TRBD1 covers 8 bases. The V gene's germline CDR1 is LNHNV and CDR2 YYDKDF (reference sequence). The CDR3 spans 16 residues. The ends lost 3 bases at V and 3 bases at J; junction bases unmatched: 7. Written as DNA, the CDR3 is TGTGCCACCAGCAGGGGACAGGCCCAAATCAATCAGCCCCAGCATTTT. It specifies CATSRGQAQINQPQHF.

The rearrangement joins TRBV19 to TRBJ1-1; 9 nucleotides match TRBD1. With V trimmed by 1 base and J by 8 bases, 11 bases remained unmatched. Germline V lookup: CDR1 LNHDA, CDR2 SQIVND (reference sequence). The CDR3 runs to 16 residues. The CDR3 protein is CASSIGQTGGRYEAFF. The CDR3 DNA follows: TGTGCCAGTAGTATAGGTCAAACAGGGGGCCGATACGAAGCTTTCTTT.

V usage is TRBV18 and J usage is TRBJ2-3, with 7 bases lining up with TRBD2. Losses at the gene ends were 1 base for V and 0 bases for J; bases not matched to a gene: 7. This CDR3 spans 17 amino acids. Per germline, CDR1 KGHSH and CDR2 LQKENI. DNA for the CDR3: TGTGCCAGCTCACCACAGTGGCTAGCGGCTAGCACAGATACGCAGTATTTT. This translates into CASSPQWLAASTDTQYF.

The CDR3 sequence is CASSEQFPVGQGLYEQYF. CDR3 DNA sequence: TGTGCCAGCAGTGAACAATTCCCGGTAGGACAGGGCCTCTACGAGCAGTACTTC. This chain uses TRBV2 with TRBJ2-7; 8 bases line up with TRBD1. With V trimmed by 2 bases and J by 3 bases, 15 bases remained unmatched. The CDR3 is 18 residues long. The germline V gene encodes CDR1 SNHLY and CDR2 FYNNEI.

The gene calls are TRBV6-2 or TRBV6-3 and TRBJ2-2, with TRBD2 matching over 8 bases. The CDR3 extends over 17 amino acids. CDR1 is MNHEY, CDR2 SVGEGT, per germline. Trimming cost V 2 bases and J 3 bases; bases outside gene matches: 8. CDR3 bases: TGTGCCAGCAGTTACGGGGGCGGGAGGAGGTACACCGGGGAGCTGTTTTTT. Its protein product is CASSYGGGRRYTGELFF.

The genes are TRBV5-6 and TRBJ2-3; 9 nucleotides match TRBD1. V dropped 2 bases and J dropped 4; count of bases not matched to a gene: 5. Per the germline V gene, CDR1 is SGHDT and CDR2 is YYEEEE. The CDR3 has 15 amino acids. DNA of the CDR3: TGTGCCAGCAGCTTCGGGACAGGGCTGGCAGATACGCAGTATTTT. This sequence encodes CASSFGTGLADTQYF.

This sequence joins TRBV11-2 and TRBJ2-7, with D possibly TRBD2 on 6 matching bases. Looked up from germline, CDR1 is SGHAT and CDR2 is FQNNGV. This CDR3 contains 14 residues. With 3 bases removed from V and 7 bases from J, the gap between germline ends came to 16 bases. The CDR3 region has the DNA TGTGCCAGCAGCTTTGGACCCGGGGCGGGGGAGCAGTACTTC. The encoded protein is CASSFGPGAGEQYF.

This clone was detected once. This chain uses TRBV27 with TRBJ2-7; D tentatively reads TRBD1 or TRBD2 (5 bases each). Germline CDR1 is MNHEY and CDR2 is SMNVEV (reference sequence). This CDR3 is 15 amino acids long. V was shortened by 6 bases and J by 0 bases, with 15 bases between the two germline ends. The CDR3, as DNA: TGTGCCAGCAGACCCTCCGCAGGGAGCTCCTACGAGCAGTACTTC. Translation gives CASRPSAGSSYEQYF.

This chain uses TRBV5-1 with TRBJ2-7, with 11 nucleotides matching TRBD2. This CDR3 spans 16 amino acids. The germline V gene encodes CDR1 SGHRS and CDR2 YFSETQ. V trimming: 3 bases; J trimming: 2 bases; junction bases outside the gene matches: 7. The CDR3 region has the DNA TGCGCCAGCAGCTGGGCTAGCGGGAGGAGCGCCTACGAGCAGTACTTC. As protein: CASSWASGRSAYEQYF.

This clone was counted only a few times. This chain joins TRBV28 and TRBJ2-5; 7 bases are shared with TRBD1. The ends lost 6 bases at V and 5 bases at J; junction bases unmatched: 6. The germline V gene encodes CDR1 MDHEN and CDR2 SYDVKM. The CDR3 totals 13 residues. The CDR3 DNA sequence: TGTGCCAGCAGGACAGGGCAGTGGGAGACCCAGTACTTC. It yields the protein CASRTGQWETQYF.

Points on this clone: The same CDR3 also results from other DNA sequences found in this sample. The chain uses TRBV7-3 and TRBJ2-5, with D possibly matching TRBD2 (6 bases). Germline V CDR1 and CDR2: SGHTA, FQGTGA. The CDR3 extends over 13 amino acids. The V end was cut by 1 base, the J end by 4 bases, with 7 bases between. For the CDR3, the DNA is TGTGCCAGCAGCTTAATCGGGGGAGAGACCCAGTACTTC. Encoded protein: CASSLIGGETQYF.

This chain connects TRBV30 to TRBJ2-3; a weak D match, TRBD1 (6 bases). The V gene lost 5 bases and the J gene lost 2 bases, with 17 bases spanning the gap. The CDR3 spans 15 residues. Germline CDR1 GTSNPN, CDR2 SVGIG (reference sequence). CDR3 bases: TGTGCCTGGGGGTCGGGACAAGAGTACACAGATACGCAGTATTTT. Translating it yields CAWGSGQEYTDTQYF. Full variable domain (remainder filled in from reference TRBV30 and TRBJ2-3): SQTIHQWPATLVQPVGSPLSLECTVEGTSNPNLYWYRQAAGRGLQLLFYSVGIGQISSEVPQNLSASRPQDRQFILSSKKLLLSDSGFYLCAWGSGQEYTDTQYFGPGTRLTVL.

The gene calls are TRBV7-9 and TRBJ2-7, with a tentative D call TRBD1 (6 bases). The ends were cut back, 5 bases at V and 5 bases at J, with 13 bases in the middle. This CDR3 contains 13 residues. Per the germline V gene, CDR1 is SEHNR and CDR2 is FQNEAQ (reference sequence). The CDR3 spells CASSVGTYNEQYF. Here the CDR3 DNA reads TGTGCCAGCAGCGTCGGGACATACAACGAGCAGTACTTC.

The rearrangement uses TRBV7-7 and TRBJ2-7, with TRBD2 matching over 7 bases. This CDR3 spans 14 amino acids. Germline trimming cut 3 bases from V and 2 bases from J; bases unmatched to any gene: 4. Per germline, CDR1 SSHAT and CDR2 FNYEAQ (reference sequence). Here the CDR3 DNA reads TGTGCCAGCAGCTTGGGGGGAGGGACCTACGAGCAGTACTTC. This gives the protein CASSLGGGTYEQYF.

This rearrangement joins TRBV7-9 to TRBJ2-7; D may be TRBD1 (7 bases). V gave up 5 bases and J gave up 4 bases, with 21 bases separating them. This CDR3 region has 16 residues. CDR1 SEHNR and CDR2 FQNEAQ come from the germline V gene (reference sequence). The DNA of the CDR3 is TGTGCCAGCAGCAGAACATCAGGGGGGCCTCGGTACGAGCAGTACTTC. Amino acids: CASSRTSGGPRYEQYF. Complete variable domain (other parts from reference TRBV7-9 and TRBJ2-7): DTGVSQNPRHKITKRGQNVTFRCDPISEHNRLYWYRQTLGQGPEFLTYFQNEAQLEKSRLLSDRFSAERPKGSFSTLEIQRTEQGDSAMYLCASSRTSGGPRYEQYFGPGTRLTVT.

The rearrangement links TRBV6-2 or TRBV6-3 to TRBJ1-2, with unresolved D. From germline, CDR1 is MNHEY and CDR2 SVGEGT. The CDR3 has 15 amino acids. Deletions cut 0 bases from V and 2 bases from J, with 10 bases between. The CDR3, as DNA: TGTGCCAGCAGTTACTCGCTGGACGGGAACTATGGCTACACCTTC. This encodes CASSYSLDGNYGYTF.

This clone has a single count. This sequence joins TRBV3-1 (or the pseudogene TRBV3-2) and TRBJ2-5; 7 bases agree with TRBD2. Germline loops: CDR1 LGHDT, CDR2 YNNKEL (reference sequence). The CDR3 totals 15 residues. Trimming at V came to 4 bases and at J to 5 bases, leaving 10 bases not matched to a gene. The CDR3 bases are TGTGCCAGCAGCCCCCGGACTAGGGGTGGTGAGACCCAGTACTTC. Its protein is CASSPRTRGGETQYF.

This clone occurred a few times. This chain links TRBV5-4 with TRBJ2-2; tentative D call: TRBD2 (5 bases). CDR1 and CDR2 from the germline V gene are SGHNT and YYREEE (reference sequence). There are 16 residues in the CDR3. V was clipped by 1 base and J by 3 bases, with 13 bases between them. The CDR3, as DNA: TGTGCCAGCAGCTTGTCGGGGATTGGTTACACCGGGGAGCTGTTTTTT. Encoded protein: CASSLSGIGYTGELFF.

The gene calls are TRBV6-6 and TRBJ1-2; 7 nucleotides match TRBD1. CDR1 is MNHNY, CDR2 SVGAGI, per germline (reference sequence). This CDR3 comprises 12 residues. Losses at the gene ends were 8 bases for V and 7 bases for J; bases not matched to a gene: 7. CDR3 in amino acids: CASAIDRAGYTF. As DNA, the CDR3 is TGTGCCAGCGCAATCGACAGGGCTGGCTACACCTTC.

The chain couples TRBV7-2 to TRBJ1-4; 8 nucleotides agree with TRBD1. Looked up from germline, CDR1 is SGHTA and CDR2 is FQGNSA. This CDR3 region has 15 residues. Losses at the gene ends were 1 base for V and 10 bases for J; bases not matched to a gene: 8. CDR3 loop: CASSLVTGGGGKLFF. For the CDR3, the DNA is TGTGCCAGCAGCTTAGTTACAGGGGGAGGCGGAAAACTGTTTTTT.

The CDR3 nucleotides read TGCGCCAGCAGCACGGGAGATAATTCACCCCTCCACTTT. Translation gives CASSTGDNSPLHF. This chain connects TRBV5-1 to TRBJ1-6; D call uncertain. The CDR3 covers 13 residues. V lost 4 bases, J lost 5 bases, and 7 bases lay in between. Germline V CDR1 and CDR2: SGHRS, YFSETQ.

This sequence joins TRBV28 and TRBJ1-4; TRBD1 aligns across 7 bases. The CDR3 length is 16 residues. The V gene's germline CDR1 is MDHEN and CDR2 SYDVKM. With V trimmed by 4 bases and J by 4 bases, 9 bases remained unmatched. CDR3 sequence: CASSSGQAARNEKLFF. The CDR3 DNA reads as TGTGCCAGCAGTTCCGGACAGGCCGCACGTAATGAAAAACTGTTTTTT.

V is TRBV10-3 and J is TRBJ1-6; no clear D. This CDR3 contains 13 residues. Per the germline V gene, CDR1 is ENHRY and CDR2 is SYGVKD. Trimming pared 7 bases from V and 7 bases from J, leaving 11 bases between. This CDR3 reads CAIKWAGNSPLHF. CDR3 bases: TGTGCCATCAAGTGGGCAGGAAATTCACCCCTCCACTTT.

The chain joins TRBV29-1 to TRBJ1-1, with D hard to call. In germline, CDR1 is SQVTM, CDR2 ANQGSEA. Deletions cut 4 bases from V and 1 base from J, with 10 bases between. CDR3 length: 13 residues. The CDR3 DNA sequence: TGCAGCGTTGTCGCCTACTCGAACACTGAAGCTTTCTTT. Translating gives CSVVAYSNTEAFF.

The J gene is TRBJ2-3, the V gene TRBV18, with a weak D call TRBD2 (5 bases). The CDR3 consists of 15 residues. The V end lost 2 bases, the J end lost 2 bases, and 11 bases lay between the germline ends. The germline CDR1 and CDR2 sequences are KGHSH and LQKENI. This CDR3 reads CASSPAAGLTDTQYF. The CDR3 DNA reads as TGTGCCAGCTCACCAGCCGCGGGTCTCACAGATACGCAGTATTTT.

This clone appeared a single time. The chain's CDR3 is CASSLEGTNTDTQYF. CDR3 coding DNA: TGCGCCAGCAGCTTGGAAGGGACTAACACAGATACGCAGTATTTT. The V call is TRBV5-1, the J call TRBJ2-3, with TRBD2 identical over 7 bases. CDR1 is SGHRS and CDR2 is YFSETQ in the germline V gene. This CDR3 region has 15 residues. With V trimmed by 0 bases and J by 2 bases, 3 bases remained unmatched.

The rearrangement joins TRBV24-1 to TRBJ1-5; possible D gene TRBD1, 6 bases. The V gene lost 5 bases and the J gene lost 4 bases, with 11 bases spanning the gap. CDR1 KGHDR and CDR2 SFDVKD come from the germline V gene. The CDR3 is 14 residues long. In DNA form, the CDR3 reads TGTGCCACCAGTGGAGGGGGGTCTAATCAGCCCCAGCATTTT. Its translation is CATSGGGSNQPQHF.

This chain connects TRBV9 to TRBJ2-4; D possibly matches TRBD1 or TRBD2 (5 bases each). Trimming pared 1 base from V and 8 bases from J, leaving 16 bases between. There are 15 residues in the CDR3. CDR1 is SGDLS, CDR2 YYNGEE, per germline. The CDR3 here is CASSVRALGTDIQYF. CDR3 coding DNA: TGTGCCAGCAGCGTAAGGGCCCTGGGGACGGACATTCAGTACTTC. The whole variable domain, remainder taken from reference TRBV9 and TRBJ2-4, is DSGVTQTPKHLITATGQRVTLRCSPRSGDLSVYWYQQSLDQGLQFLIQYYNGEERAKGNILERFSAQQFPDLHSELNLSSLELGDSALYFCASSVRALGTDIQYFGAGTRLSVL.

The chain employs TRBV28 and TRBJ1-5; D not certain. The germline V gene has CDR1 MDHEN and CDR2 SYDVKM. The CDR3 consists of 14 residues. Trimming left V 1 base short and J 4 bases short, with 8 bases between. CDR3 nucleotides: TGTGCCAGCAGTTTATCCCGATTTAATCAGCCCCAGCATTTT. Encoded protein: CASSLSRFNQPQHF.